The subject of this entry is one TCR beta chain. V was shortened by 7 bases and J by 6 bases, with 10 bases between the two germline ends. The CDR3 length is 12 residues. From germline, CDR1 is MDHEN and CDR2 SYDVKM. The sample is drawn from a study of shared clonotypes between healthy human individuals. At the level of the study: The donor pool was made up of a couple of women and three men aged 18 to 49.

The assay was immunoSEQ multiplex PCR, and TCRdb's table has in-frame clones only and misses some. The repertoire holds more than 450,000 clones, with 79% as singletons. Sequenced: PBMCs. This TCR derives from a woman between 40 and 50 years old in good health. Some clones in this sample may be carry-over from other donors' samples. The V call is TRBV28, the J call TRBJ1-5, with TRBD1 as a possible D gene (6 bases). Here the CDR3 DNA reads TGTGCCAGCAACAGGGACCCTCAGCCCCAGCATTTT. Its protein is CASNRDPQPQHF.